This passage covers 5 T cell receptor beta chains from one sample sequenced in a study of T-cell reconstitution after alpha-beta-depleted transplantation in children. Preparation of the TCRbeta library was carried out with unique molecular identifiers. Using its own MiXCR run on the PCR reads, TCRdb lists one record per CDR3 protein. The sample lists 5,500 to 7,000 distinct CDR3 sequences, about 10% occurring once. Sequences were derived from PBMCs, mostly from graft donor cells, sampled 180 days after TCRalphabeta/CD19-depleted stem cell transplant. The receptors were sampled from a child less than two years old who had a stem cell transplant for acute myeloid leukemia, so the T cells may come from the graft donor.

This clonotype was seen many times. Germline and junction disagree at one end, which may indicate a read error. The chain joins TRBV5-5 to TRBJ1-1; D remains unclear. Germline V gives CDR1 SGHKS, CDR2 YYEKEE (reference sequence). The CDR3 spans 13 residues. The CDR3 DNA reads as TGTGCCAGCAGCAGGCGGACGGCCCATGTTCGGGACTTT. Encoded protein: CASSRRTAHVRDF.

This clonotype is judged medium-sized. CDR3 region: CASSLVVSEQYF. DNA for the CDR3: TGTGCCAGCAGCTTAGTCGTATCCGAGCAGTACTTC. The J gene is TRBJ2-7, the V gene TRBV7-9; the D is unclear. V lost 1 base, J lost 6 bases, and 7 bases lay in between. The CDR3 is 12 amino acids. Per germline, CDR1 SEHNR and CDR2 FQNEAQ (reference sequence).

This clonotype was counted many times. The chain joins TRBV7-9 to TRBJ2-7; weak D call: TRBD2 (5 bases). This CDR3 has 13 residues. Looked up from germline, CDR1 is SEHNR and CDR2 is FQNEAQ (reference sequence). The V and J ends lost 0 bases and 5 bases respectively, with 8 bases between them. CDR3 nucleotide sequence: TGTGCCAGCAGCTTAGCGGGAGTCAACGAGCAGTACTTC. Its translation: CASSLAGVNEQYF.

This clonotype showed up many times. The chain links TRBV18 to TRBJ1-1; D call uncertain. Per germline, CDR1 KGHSH and CDR2 LQKENI. Trimming removed 3 bases at V and 2 bases at J, with 7 bases between. This CDR3 region has 13 residues. CDR3 coding DNA: TGTGCCAGCTCACCCGGATTTAACACTGAAGCTTTCTTT. Its translation is CASSPGFNTEAFF.

The rearrangement links TRBV27 to TRBJ2-1, with TRBD1 matching over 7 bases. J lost 0 bases, V lost 7 bases, and 9 bases had no gene match. The CDR3 extends over 16 amino acids. Germline V gene lookup returns CDR1 MNHEY and CDR2 SMNVEV (reference sequence). The CDR3 DNA reads as TGTGCCAGCAAATCTGGGACAGCCAGCTCCTACAATGAGCAGTTCTTC. It encodes CASKSGTASSYNEQFF.